This T cell receptor beta chain appears in the sequencing data of a study of siplizumab effects on memory and regulatory T cells. Remarks on this clone: Its antigen is unidentified.

Roughly 99,000 TCR templates underwent assay in each sample. Here immunoSEQ multiplex PCR was the method, and the copy in TCRdb shows in-frame clones only, minus some. Here the sample spans 90,000 to 130,000 clones, around nine tenths being singletons. Study-wide findings and caveats: Whether proliferating Tregs in siplizumab cultures suppress was not functionally confirmed.

The CDR3 is 14 amino acids. The J segment lost 4 bases and the V segment lost 2 bases, leaving 2 bases of the junction unmatched. Germline values: CDR1 MNHEY, CDR2 SVGAGI. What was sequenced was CD4+ T cells sorted from blood. The J gene is TRBJ1-5, the V gene TRBV6-5, with 7 positions matching TRBD1. This receptor was taken from a human donor in good health. This chain's CDR3 is CASSYTGVNQPQHF. CDR3 DNA sequence: TGTGCCAGCAGTTACACAGGGGTTAATCAGCCCCAGCATTTT.